This T cell receptor beta chain was documented in a study of cytomegalovirus exposure and HLA in healthy donors. The CDR3 loop spans 14 amino acids. The V end was cut by 4 bases, the J end by 2 bases, with 13 bases between. Germline V gene data show CDR1 as SGHRS and CDR2 as YFSETQ. The PCR made use of 60 Vbeta and 13 Jbeta primers. Original data processing: About 88 million unique TCR beta chains, roughly 11 million of them shared, were counted by a later analysis. Clones were read by immunoSEQ multiplex PCR, and TCRdb kept only the in-frame ones, dropping some. V and J calls and clone size are as listed in that table; D and trimming were resolved from the DNA. The table includes roughly 100,000 clones, 80% to 85% detected once.

The receptor was isolated from a man aged 25 to 45 in good health and CMV-seropositive. Sequenced material: PBMCs. This chain links TRBV5-1 with TRBJ2-7; D may be TRBD1 (5 bases). CDR3 nucleotide sequence: TGCGCCAGCAGCCCTGGGGCCAGTACCTACGAGCAGTACTTC. Amino acids: CASSPGASTYEQYF.